This entry lists 23 T cell receptor beta chains sequenced from one sample in a study of CD8+ T cells in alopecia areata. As the sequencing template, cDNA was produced by extracting RNA and reverse transcribing it. Sequencing used immunoSEQ multiplex PCR; TCRdb keeps in-frame clones, though not all of them. The sample contains fewer than 250,000 clones, 60% of which appear only once. Regarding treatment: oral pan-JAK inhibitor, 5-10 mg twice daily. The sequencing here drew on CD4+ T cells sorted from blood, taken at week 24, from a patient treated with tofacitinib. These receptors came from a human donor with alopecia areata.

The chain recombines TRBV11-2 with TRBJ1-1; no reliable D call. V was shortened by 5 bases and J by 7 bases, with 14 bases between the two germline ends. CDR1 SGHAT and CDR2 FQNNGV come from the germline V gene. CDR3 length: 13 amino acids. The CDR3 protein is CASSTPGRYEAFF. CDR3 coding DNA: TGTGCCAGCAGCACCCCAGGCCGCTATGAAGCTTTCTTT. Supplemented by reference TRBV11-2 and TRBJ1-1, the full variable domain reads EAGVAQSPRYKIIEKRQSVAFWCNPISGHATLYWYQQILGQGPKLLIQFQNNGVVDDSQLPKDRFSAERLKGVDSTLKIQPAKLEDSAVYLCASSTPGRYEAFFGQGTRLTVV.

The table lists this clone with a count of one. The genes are TRBV30 and TRBJ1-2; D might be TRBD1 (6 bases). The CDR3 has 14 residues. Germline V gene sequence: CDR1 GTSNPN, CDR2 SVGIG (reference sequence). V lost 3 bases, J lost 4 bases, and 15 bases lay in between. The CDR3 coding sequence is TGTGCCTGGAGGGCAAGGGACAAGAGCTATGGCTACACCTTC. Protein sequence: CAWRARDKSYGYTF.

The V call is TRBV30, the J call TRBJ1-2, with 7 positions matching TRBD1. The CDR3 consists of 15 residues. Trimming at V came to 2 bases and at J to 0 bases, leaving 6 bases not matched to a gene. CDR1 and CDR2 (germline): GTSNPN, SVGIG (reference sequence). The CDR3 bases are TGTGCCTGGAGTCCTCCGGGACAGACTAACTATGGCTACACCTTC. Translation gives CAWSPPGQTNYGYTF.

The chain recombines TRBV5-6 with TRBJ2-3, with D unclear. The CDR3 runs to 15 residues. V gave up 3 bases and J gave up 1 base, with 12 bases separating them. Germline-derived CDR1 and CDR2 are SGHDT and YYEEEE. In DNA, the CDR3 is TGTGCCAGCAGCTCCGTTAAAGGGCGCACAGATACGCAGTATTTT. Translation gives CASSSVKGRTDTQYF.

This clone was counted a few times. The chain couples TRBV30 to TRBJ2-3, with D perhaps TRBD2 (6 bases). Per the germline V gene, CDR1 is GTSNPN and CDR2 is SVGIG (reference sequence). The V and J ends lost 0 bases and 3 bases respectively, with 13 bases between them. The CDR3 length is 15 residues. The CDR3 DNA reads as TGTGCCTGGAGTGTCGTCCCAGGGAGGACAGATACGCAGTATTTT. Translated, it gives CAWSVVPGRTDTQYF. The full variable domain, completed using reference TRBV30 and TRBJ2-3, is SQTIHQWPATLVQPVGSPLSLECTVEGTSNPNLYWYRQAAGRGLQLLFYSVGIGQISSEVPQNLSASRPQDRQFILSSKKLLLSDSGFYLCAWSVVPGRTDTQYFGPGTRLTVL.

The J gene is TRBJ1-1, the V gene TRBV29-1, with a tentative D call TRBD1 (6 bases). Per germline, CDR1 SQVTM and CDR2 ANQGSEA. CDR3 size: 12 residues. V was trimmed by 5 bases and J by 11 bases, leaving 18 bases between them. CDR3 amino acids: CSVLTGAPRAFF. The CDR3 DNA sequence: TGCAGCGTTTTAACGGGGGCTCCGAGGGCTTTCTTT.

This rearrangement joins TRBV30 to TRBJ1-6, with a weak D call TRBD1 (5 bases). The V end was cut by 7 bases, the J end by 0 bases, with 19 bases between. The CDR3 covers 17 residues. Germline-derived CDR1 and CDR2 are GTSNPN and SVGIG (reference sequence). CDR3 amino acids: CASKGPRGSSYNSPLHF. For the CDR3, the DNA is TGTGCCTCCAAGGGGCCGCGGGGAAGCTCCTATAATTCACCCCTCCACTTT. Looking up the rest from reference TRBV30 and TRBJ1-6 gives the full variable domain: SQTIHQWPATLVQPVGSPLSLECTVEGTSNPNLYWYRQAAGRGLQLLFYSVGIGQISSEVPQNLSASRPQDRQFILSSKKLLLSDSGFYLCASKGPRGSSYNSPLHFGNGTRLTVT.

The J gene is TRBJ1-1, the V gene TRBV4-3; D is uncertain. Germline V gene data show CDR1 as LGHNA and CDR2 as YSLEER. The CDR3 length is 14 residues. V lost 4 bases, J lost 3 bases, and 12 bases lay in between. The DNA for the CDR3 is TGCGCCAGCAGCCTGGACCCCCGGGACACTGAAGCTTTCTTT. Its protein is CASSLDPRDTEAFF.

This clone was observed a few times. The gene calls are TRBV4-3 and TRBJ2-1, with D uncertain. Germline V lookup: CDR1 LGHNA, CDR2 YSLEER. The CDR3 covers 16 residues. Deletions cut 0 bases from V and 0 bases from J, with 9 bases between. CDR3 region: CASSQDQWGSYNEQFF. The CDR3 DNA sequence: TGCGCCAGCAGCCAAGATCAGTGGGGCTCCTACAATGAGCAGTTCTTC.

This sequence joins TRBV9 and TRBJ1-2; D call uncertain. The CDR3 length is 14 residues. Germline V gives CDR1 SGDLS, CDR2 YYNGEE. V shed 0 bases and J shed 6 bases, with 12 bases lying between them. The CDR3: CASSVAPNEDGYTF. The DNA of the CDR3 is TGTGCCAGCAGCGTAGCCCCCAACGAAGATGGCTACACCTTC.

This clone turned up a few times. The chain recombines TRBV11-2 with TRBJ2-7, with TRBD1 matching over 9 bases. V shed 5 bases, J shed 3 bases, and the junction held 5 bases outside the gene matches. This CDR3 contains 14 residues. From germline, CDR1 is SGHAT and CDR2 FQNNGV. Here the CDR3 reads CASSAQTGGYEQYF. CDR3 nucleotides: TGTGCCAGCAGCGCACAGACAGGGGGCTACGAGCAGTACTTC.

The chain joins TRBV29-1 to TRBJ2-1; D call uncertain. Germline V gene lookup returns CDR1 SQVTM and CDR2 ANQGSEA. V was shortened by 1 base and J by 7 bases, with 11 bases between the two germline ends. The CDR3 extends over 13 amino acids. The CDR3: CSVEGMARNEQFF. The CDR3 coding sequence is TGCAGCGTTGAAGGCATGGCTCGGAATGAGCAGTTCTTC.

The table lists this clone with a few counts. The chain carries TRBV4-3 and TRBJ2-2; tentative D call: TRBD2 (5 bases). The length of the CDR3 is 17 residues. Trimming cost V 3 bases and J 4 bases, with 18 bases left between them. Germline V lookup: CDR1 LGHNA, CDR2 YSLEER. The CDR3 region is CASSQREDPVGTGELFF. The CDR3 bases are TGCGCCAGCAGCCAGAGGGAAGACCCAGTTGGCACCGGGGAGCTGTTTTTT.

The chain is built from TRBV7-2 and TRBJ2-7; D unclear. CDR3 length: 12 residues. Trimming cost V 2 bases and J 2 bases, with 4 bases left between them. Germline CDR1 and CDR2: SGHTA and FQGNSA. Written as DNA, the CDR3 is TGTGCCAGCAGCTTATTTGCCTACGAGCAGTACTTC. Its protein is CASSLFAYEQYF. Variable domain in full (rest from reference TRBV7-2 and TRBJ2-7): GAGVSQSPSNKVTEKGKDVELRCDPISGHTALYWYRQSLGQGLEFLIYFQGNSAPDKSGLPSDRFSAERTGGSVSTLTIQRTQQEDSAVYLCASSLFAYEQYFGPGTRLTVT.

This sequence joins TRBV7-2 and TRBJ2-5, with 10 bases aligning to TRBD1. CDR3 length: 16 amino acids. V dropped 2 bases and J dropped 5; count of bases not matched to a gene: 8. CDR1 SGHTA and CDR2 FQGNSA come from the germline V gene. This CDR3 reads CASSLMTGGARETQYF. The CDR3 DNA follows: TGTGCCAGCAGCTTAATGACAGGGGGCGCAAGGGAGACCCAGTACTTC.

J is TRBJ1-2 and V is TRBV5-8; no definite D call. The germline V and J ends were trimmed by 0 bases and 3 bases, with 12 bases remaining between them. CDR3 length equals 15 residues. Germline assignment: CDR1 SGHTS and CDR2 YDEGEE. CDR3 residues: CASSLGTRDDYGYTF. CDR3 nucleotides: TGTGCCAGCAGCTTGGGAACGAGGGATGACTATGGCTACACCTTC. Full variable domain (missing parts from reference TRBV5-8 and TRBJ1-2): EAGVTQSPTHLIKTRGQQATLRCSPISGHTSVYWYQQALGLGLQFLLWYDEGEERNRGNFPPRFSGRQFPNYSSELNVNALELEDSALYLCASSLGTRDDYGYTFGSGTRLTVV.

This chain's CDR3 is CASSPSGAYNEQFF. CDR3 DNA sequence: TGCGCCAGCAGCCCGTCGGGGGCCTACAATGAGCAGTTCTTC. The chain combines TRBV5-1 with TRBJ2-1, with TRBD2 as a possible D gene (6 bases). Germline V gene sequence: CDR1 SGHRS, CDR2 YFSETQ. Trimming left V 4 bases short and J 2 bases short, with 10 bases between. This CDR3 contains 14 residues. The variable domain in full, with the rest retrieved from reference TRBV5-1 and TRBJ2-1, is KAGVTQTPRYLIKTRGQQVTLSCSPISGHRSVSWYQQTPGQGLQFLFEYFSETQRNKGNFPGRFSGRQFSNSRSEMNVSTLELGDSALYLCASSPSGAYNEQFFGPGTRLTVL.

The J gene is TRBJ2-1, the V gene TRBV5-1; D ambiguous. The V gene lost 4 bases and the J gene lost 5 bases, with 4 bases spanning the gap. This CDR3 is 11 amino acids long. CDR1 is SGHRS, CDR2 YFSETQ, per germline. In DNA, the CDR3 is TGCGCCAGCAGCGCGGACAATGAGCAGTTCTTC. Translated, it gives CASSADNEQFF. Together with reference TRBV5-1 and TRBJ2-1, the CDR3 gives the full variable domain: KAGVTQTPRYLIKTRGQQVTLSCSPISGHRSVSWYQQTPGQGLQFLFEYFSETQRNKGNFPGRFSGRQFSNSRSEMNVSTLELGDSALYLCASSADNEQFFGPGTRLTVL.

This clone appeared many times. The chain uses TRBV12-5 and TRBJ1-1, with 8 bases matching TRBD1. In germline, CDR1 is LGHNT, CDR2 FRNRAP. CDR3 size: 14 residues. V lost 1 base and J lost 8; bases outside the gene matches: 6. The CDR3 DNA follows: TGTGCTAGTGGTTTGGGGCAGGGGGCGCGGGAAGCTTTCTTT. Translation gives CASGLGQGAREAFF. Looking up the rest from reference TRBV12-5 and TRBJ1-1 gives the full variable domain: DARVTQTPRHKVTEMGQEVTMRCQPILGHNTVFWYRQTMMQGLELLAYFRNRAPLDDSGMPKDRFSAEMPDATLATLKIQPSEPRDSAVYFCASGLGQGAREAFFGQGTRLTVV.

This clone has just one count. The chain combines TRBV30 with TRBJ2-6; TRBD1 might be the D (6 bases). Looked up from germline, CDR1 is GTSNPN and CDR2 is SVGIG (reference sequence). Trimming pared 5 bases from V and 3 bases from J, leaving 11 bases between. CDR3 length equals 14 residues. DNA for the CDR3: TGTGCCTGGGGTACAGGGCTTGGGGCCAACGTCCTGACTTTC. Translating gives CAWGTGLGANVLTF. Full variable domain (rest looked up from reference TRBV30 and TRBJ2-6): SQTIHQWPATLVQPVGSPLSLECTVEGTSNPNLYWYRQAAGRGLQLLFYSVGIGQISSEVPQNLSASRPQDRQFILSSKKLLLSDSGFYLCAWGTGLGANVLTFGAGSRLTVL.

The rearrangement joins TRBV29-1 to TRBJ1-2; a possible D gene is TRBD1 (6 bases). Trimming removed 3 bases from V and 2 bases from J, with 16 bases in between. The CDR3 sequence is 15 residues long. Germline CDR1 SQVTM, CDR2 ANQGSEA. The CDR3 loop is CSVEDYQQGNYGYTF. CDR3 nucleotides: TGCAGCGTTGAGGACTACCAACAGGGAAACTATGGCTACACCTTC. The full variable domain, its missing parts supplied by reference TRBV29-1 and TRBJ1-2, is SAVISQKPSRDICQRGTSLTIQCQVDSQVTMMFWYRQQPGQSLTLIATANQGSEATYESGFVIDKFPISRPNLTFSTLTVSNMSPEDSSIYLCSVEDYQQGNYGYTFGSGTRLTVV.

The chain links TRBV15 to TRBJ2-5; D tentatively reads TRBD1 or TRBD2 (7 bases each). Deletions cut 4 bases from V and 3 bases from J, with 21 bases between. Germline values: CDR1 LNHNV, CDR2 YYDKDF (reference sequence). There are 17 residues in the CDR3. The CDR3 region has the DNA TGTGCCACCAGCACCCAGGGGGGCGGGGGCTGGGAAGAGACCCAGTACTTC. Its translation is CATSTQGGGGWEETQYF.

This clone was observed a handful of times. V usage is TRBV14 and J usage is TRBJ1-6; D gene unclear. V dropped 1 base and J dropped 5 bases, with 9 bases sitting between them. CDR3 size: 15 residues. From germline, CDR1 is SGHDN and CDR2 FVKESK. The CDR3 here is CASSQATGNNSPLHF. CDR3 bases: TGTGCCAGCAGCCAAGCAACTGGTAATAATTCACCCCTCCACTTT. Using reference TRBV14 and TRBJ1-6 for the parts outside the CDR3, the full variable domain is EAGVTQFPSHSVIEKGQTVTLRCDPISGHDNLYWYRRVMGKEIKFLLHFVKESKQDESGMPNNRFLAERTGGTYSTLKVQPAELEDSGVYFCASSQATGNNSPLHFGNGTRLTVT.